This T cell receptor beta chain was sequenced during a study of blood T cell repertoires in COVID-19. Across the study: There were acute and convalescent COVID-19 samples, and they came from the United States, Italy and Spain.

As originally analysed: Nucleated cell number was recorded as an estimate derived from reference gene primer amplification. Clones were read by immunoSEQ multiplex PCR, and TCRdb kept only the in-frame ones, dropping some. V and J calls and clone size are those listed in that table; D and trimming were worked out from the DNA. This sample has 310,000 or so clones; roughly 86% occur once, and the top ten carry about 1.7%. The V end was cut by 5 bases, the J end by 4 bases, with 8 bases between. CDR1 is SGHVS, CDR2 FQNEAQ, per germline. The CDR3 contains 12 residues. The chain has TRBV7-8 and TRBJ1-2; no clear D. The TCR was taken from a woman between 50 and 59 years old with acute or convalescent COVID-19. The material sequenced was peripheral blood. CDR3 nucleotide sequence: TGTGCCAGCAGCCCCGGACTCTATGGCTACACCTTC. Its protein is CASSPGLYGYTF. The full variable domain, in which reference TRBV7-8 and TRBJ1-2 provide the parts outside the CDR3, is GAGVSQSPRYKVAKRGQDVALRCDPISGHVSLFWYQQALGQGPEFLTYFQNEAQLDKSGLPSDRFFAERPEGSVSTLKIQRTQQEDSAVYLCASSPGLYGYTFGSGTRLTVV.